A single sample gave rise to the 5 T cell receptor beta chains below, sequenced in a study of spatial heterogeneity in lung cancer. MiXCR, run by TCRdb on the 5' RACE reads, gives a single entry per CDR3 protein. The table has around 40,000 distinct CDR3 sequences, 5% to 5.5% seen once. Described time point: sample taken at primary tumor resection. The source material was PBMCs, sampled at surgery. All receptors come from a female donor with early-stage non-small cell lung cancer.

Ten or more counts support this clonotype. The CDR3 spells CASSLSTGRTNTGELFF. CDR3 bases: TGCGCCAGCAGCTTGTCGACAGGGAGGACGAACACCGGGGAGCTGTTTTTT. This chain joins TRBV5-1 and TRBJ2-2; tentative D call: TRBD1 (7 bases). The CDR3 has 17 amino acids. V was trimmed by 1 base and J by 0 bases, leaving 13 bases between them. Germline CDR1 reads SGHRS; CDR2 reads YFSETQ.

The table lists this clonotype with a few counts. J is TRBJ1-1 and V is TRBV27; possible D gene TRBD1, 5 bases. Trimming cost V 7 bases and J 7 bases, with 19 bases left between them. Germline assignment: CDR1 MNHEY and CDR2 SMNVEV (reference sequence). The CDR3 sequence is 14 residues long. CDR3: CASTLSGGAGEAFF. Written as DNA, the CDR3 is TGTGCCAGCACCCTGTCGGGGGGAGCGGGTGAAGCTTTCTTT.

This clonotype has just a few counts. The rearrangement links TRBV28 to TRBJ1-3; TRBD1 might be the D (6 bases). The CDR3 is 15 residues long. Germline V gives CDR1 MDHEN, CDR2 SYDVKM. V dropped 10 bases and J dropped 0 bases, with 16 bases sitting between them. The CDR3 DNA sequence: TGTGCCACCCGGGGTAGGGGGAGCTCTGGAAACACCATATATTTT. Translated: CATRGRGSSGNTIYF.

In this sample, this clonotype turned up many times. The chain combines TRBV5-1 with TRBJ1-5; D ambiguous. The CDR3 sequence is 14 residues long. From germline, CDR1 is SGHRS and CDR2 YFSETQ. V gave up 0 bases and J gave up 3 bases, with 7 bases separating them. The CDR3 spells CASSLEPSNQPQHF. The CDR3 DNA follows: TGCGCCAGCAGCTTGGAGCCCTCCAATCAGCCCCAGCATTTT.

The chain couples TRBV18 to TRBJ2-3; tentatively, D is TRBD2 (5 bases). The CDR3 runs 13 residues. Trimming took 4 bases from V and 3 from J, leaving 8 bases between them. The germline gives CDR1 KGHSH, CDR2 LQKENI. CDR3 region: CASSRTGTDTQYF. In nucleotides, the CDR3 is TGTGCCAGCTCACGTACGGGGACAGATACGCAGTATTTT.